The clone carrying this TCR beta chain was detected a few times. These data originate in a study of T cells in Graves' hyperthyroidism and ophthalmopathy. Patients were excluded because of uncontrolled infection, other autoimmune disease, pregnancy or lactation. Diagnoses were established using clinical symptoms, serum thyroxine and TRAb, thyroid ultrasound and orbital computed tomography. Isolation of PBMCs was performed on 8 to 10 ml fresh peripheral blood. This CDR3 comprises 14 residues. Germline lookup yields CDR1 SGHRS and CDR2 YFSETQ. Trimming cost V 3 bases and J 1 base, with 10 bases left between them. Researchers took RNA transcripts and amplified the TCR beta CDR3 regions from them. The HTBI primer set served for first-round RT-PCR of the TCR CDR3. Via MiXCR, TCRdb re-called the multiplex PCR reads, giving one row per CDR3 protein. The sample records some 400,000 distinct CDR3 sequences, 19% being singletons.

The rearrangement links TRBV5-1 to TRBJ1-1; D is possibly TRBD1 (5 bases). The clonotype comes from a woman aged 18 to 35 with Graves' hyperthyroidism. What was sequenced was blood. CDR3 nucleotides: TGCGCCAGCAGCTCCAGGGTTTGGAACACTGAAGCTTTCTTT. Translation: CASSSRVWNTEAFF.